This T cell receptor beta chain was documented in a study of blood T cell repertoires in COVID-19. Trimming cost V 3 bases and J 1 base; bases outside gene matches: 3. Germline loops: CDR1 SGHTA, CDR2 FQGNSA. The CDR3 runs 15 residues. The assay was immunoSEQ multiplex PCR, and TCRdb's table has in-frame clones only and misses some. The table shows about 130,000 clones, with around 83% occurring only once. This clone came up a few times. Sequenced: peripheral blood. This rearrangement joins TRBV7-2 to TRBJ2-7; 10 bases are a match to TRBD2. The receptor comes from an elderly woman with COVID-19, enrolled during active disease. CDR3 protein: CASSLTGLASYEQYF. The CDR3 region has the DNA TGTGCCAGCAGCTTGACGGGACTAGCGTCCTACGAGCAGTACTTC.